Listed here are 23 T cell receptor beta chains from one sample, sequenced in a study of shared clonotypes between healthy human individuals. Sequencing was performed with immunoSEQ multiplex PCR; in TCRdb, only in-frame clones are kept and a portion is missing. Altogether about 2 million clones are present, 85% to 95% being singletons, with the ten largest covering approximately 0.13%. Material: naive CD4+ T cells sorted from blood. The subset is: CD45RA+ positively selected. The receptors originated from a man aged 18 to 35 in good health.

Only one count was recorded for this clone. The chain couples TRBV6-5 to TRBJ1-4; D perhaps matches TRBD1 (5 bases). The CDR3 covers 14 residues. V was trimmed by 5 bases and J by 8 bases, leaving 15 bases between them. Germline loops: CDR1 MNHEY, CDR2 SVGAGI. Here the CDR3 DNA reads TGTGCCAGCAGTGGAGGGCGGGACGGGGAAAAACTGTTTTTT. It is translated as CASSGGRDGEKLFF.

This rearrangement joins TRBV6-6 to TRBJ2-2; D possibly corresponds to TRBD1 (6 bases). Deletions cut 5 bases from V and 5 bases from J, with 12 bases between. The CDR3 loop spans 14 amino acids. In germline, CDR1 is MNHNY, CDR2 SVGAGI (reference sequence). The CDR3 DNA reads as TGTGCCAGCAGTCGTAACAGGGAAACCGGGGAGCTGTTTTTT. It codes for CASSRNRETGELFF.

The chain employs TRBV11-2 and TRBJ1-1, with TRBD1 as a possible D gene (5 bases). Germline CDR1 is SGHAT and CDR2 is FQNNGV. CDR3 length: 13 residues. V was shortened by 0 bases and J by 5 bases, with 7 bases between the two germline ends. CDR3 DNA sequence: TGTGCCAGCAGCTTAGATGGGGGTACTGAAGCTTTCTTT. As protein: CASSLDGGTEAFF.

DNA for the CDR3: TGTGCCTGGGCCCGGGACCCCGGAATGCAGGAGACCCAGTACTTC. Protein sequence: CAWARDPGMQETQYF. This rearrangement joins TRBV30 to TRBJ2-5; D is possibly TRBD1 or TRBD2 (5 bases each). CDR1 and CDR2 (germline): GTSNPN, SVGIG (reference sequence). The CDR3 spans 15 residues. V lost 5 bases and J lost 5, with 21 bases in between. The whole variable domain, filled in from reference TRBV30 and TRBJ2-5, reads SQTIHQWPATLVQPVGSPLSLECTVEGTSNPNLYWYRQAAGRGLQLLFYSVGIGQISSEVPQNLSASRPQDRQFILSSKKLLLSDSGFYLCAWARDPGMQETQYFGPGTRLLVL.

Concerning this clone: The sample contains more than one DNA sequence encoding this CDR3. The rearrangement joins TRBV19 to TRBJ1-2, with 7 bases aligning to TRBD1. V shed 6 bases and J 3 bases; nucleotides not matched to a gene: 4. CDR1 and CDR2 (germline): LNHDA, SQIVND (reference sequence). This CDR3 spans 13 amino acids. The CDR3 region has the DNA TGTGCCAGTAGCCCAGACAGGGACTATGGCTACACCTTC. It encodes CASSPDRDYGYTF. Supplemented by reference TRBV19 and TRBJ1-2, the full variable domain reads DGGITQSPKYLFRKEGQNVTLSCEQNLNHDAMYWYRQDPGQGLRLIYYSQIVNDFQKGDIAEGYSVSREKKESFPLTVTSAQKNPTAFYLCASSPDRDYGYTFGSGTRLTVV.

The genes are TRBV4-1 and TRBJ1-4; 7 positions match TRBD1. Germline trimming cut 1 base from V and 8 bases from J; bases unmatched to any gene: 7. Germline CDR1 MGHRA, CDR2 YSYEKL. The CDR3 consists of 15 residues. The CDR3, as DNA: TGCGCCAGCAGCCAAGGACAGGGTAAAAGGGAAAAACTGTTTTTT. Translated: CASSQGQGKREKLFF.

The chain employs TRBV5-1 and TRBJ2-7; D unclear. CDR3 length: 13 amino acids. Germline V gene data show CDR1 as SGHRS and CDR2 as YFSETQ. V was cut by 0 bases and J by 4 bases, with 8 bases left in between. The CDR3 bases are TGCGCCAGCAGCTTGGTCTCGGAATACGAGCAGTACTTC. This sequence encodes CASSLVSEYEQYF. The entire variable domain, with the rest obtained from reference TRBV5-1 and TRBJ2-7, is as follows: KAGVTQTPRYLIKTRGQQVTLSCSPISGHRSVSWYQQTPGQGLQFLFEYFSETQRNKGNFPGRFSGRQFSNSRSEMNVSTLELGDSALYLCASSLVSEYEQYFGPGTRLTVT.

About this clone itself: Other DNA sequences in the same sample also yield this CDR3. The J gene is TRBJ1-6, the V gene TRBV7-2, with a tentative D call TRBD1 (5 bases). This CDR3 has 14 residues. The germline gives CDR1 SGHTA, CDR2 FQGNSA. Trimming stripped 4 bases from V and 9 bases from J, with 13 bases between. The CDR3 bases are TGTGCCAGCAGCTCCCCGGGGGGGTTTTCACCCCTCCACTTT. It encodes CASSSPGGFSPLHF.

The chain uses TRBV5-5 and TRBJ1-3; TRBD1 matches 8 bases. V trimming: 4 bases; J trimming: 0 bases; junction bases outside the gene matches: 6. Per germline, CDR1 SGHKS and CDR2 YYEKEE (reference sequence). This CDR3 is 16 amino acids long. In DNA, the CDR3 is TGTGCCAGCAGCAAGACAGGGGACAACTCTGGAAACACCATATATTTT. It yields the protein CASSKTGDNSGNTIYF.

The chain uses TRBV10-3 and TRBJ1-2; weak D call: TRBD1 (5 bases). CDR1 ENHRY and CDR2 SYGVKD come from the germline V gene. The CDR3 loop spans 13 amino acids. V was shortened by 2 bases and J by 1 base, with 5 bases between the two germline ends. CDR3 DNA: TGTGCCATCAGTGAGCAGGGTAACTATGGCTACACCTTC. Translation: CAISEQGNYGYTF.

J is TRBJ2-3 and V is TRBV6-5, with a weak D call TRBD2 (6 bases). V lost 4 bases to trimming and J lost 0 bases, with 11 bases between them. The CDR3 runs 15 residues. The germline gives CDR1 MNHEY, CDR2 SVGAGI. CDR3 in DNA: TGTGCCAGCAGTTTCGGGGGTCTTAGCACAGATACGCAGTATTTT. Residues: CASSFGGLSTDTQYF.

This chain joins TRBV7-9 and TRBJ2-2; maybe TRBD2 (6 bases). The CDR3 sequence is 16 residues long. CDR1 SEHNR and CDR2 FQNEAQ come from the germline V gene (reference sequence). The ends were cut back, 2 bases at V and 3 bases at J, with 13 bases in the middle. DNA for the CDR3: TGTGCCAGCAGCTTATTCGCATGGGGGGACACCGGGGAGCTGTTTTTT. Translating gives CASSLFAWGDTGELFF. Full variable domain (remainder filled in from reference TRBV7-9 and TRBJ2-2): DTGVSQNPRHKITKRGQNVTFRCDPISEHNRLYWYRQTLGQGPEFLTYFQNEAQLEKSRLLSDRFSAERPKGSFSTLEIQRTEQGDSAMYLCASSLFAWGDTGELFFGEGSRLTVL.

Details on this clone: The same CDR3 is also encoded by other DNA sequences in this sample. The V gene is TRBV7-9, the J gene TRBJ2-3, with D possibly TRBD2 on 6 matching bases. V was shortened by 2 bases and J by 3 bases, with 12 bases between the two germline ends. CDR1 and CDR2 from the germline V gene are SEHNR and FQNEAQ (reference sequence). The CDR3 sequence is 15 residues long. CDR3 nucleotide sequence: TGTGCCAGCAGCTTACGATCTAGCGTAACAGATACGCAGTATTTT. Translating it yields CASSLRSSVTDTQYF.

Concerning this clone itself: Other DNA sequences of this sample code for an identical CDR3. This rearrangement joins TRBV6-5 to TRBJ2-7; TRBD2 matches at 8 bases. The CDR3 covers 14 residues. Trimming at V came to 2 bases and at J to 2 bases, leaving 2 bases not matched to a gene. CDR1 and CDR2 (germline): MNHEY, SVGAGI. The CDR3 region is CASSYREGPYEQYF. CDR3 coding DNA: TGTGCCAGCAGTTACCGGGAGGGCCCCTACGAGCAGTACTTC.

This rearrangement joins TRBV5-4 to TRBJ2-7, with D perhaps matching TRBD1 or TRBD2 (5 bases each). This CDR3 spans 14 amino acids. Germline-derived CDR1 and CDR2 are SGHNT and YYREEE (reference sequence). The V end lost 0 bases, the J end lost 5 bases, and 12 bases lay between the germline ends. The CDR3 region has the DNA TGTGCCAGCAGCTTGGAGACGGGGACCCACGAGCAGTACTTC. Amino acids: CASSLETGTHEQYF.

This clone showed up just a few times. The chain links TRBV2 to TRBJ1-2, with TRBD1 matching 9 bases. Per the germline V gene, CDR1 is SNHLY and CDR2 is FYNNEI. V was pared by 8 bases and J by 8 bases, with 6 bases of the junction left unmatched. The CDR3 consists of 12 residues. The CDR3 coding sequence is TGTGCCAGCGACAGGGGGTCATCGGGCTACACCTTC. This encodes CASDRGSSGYTF.

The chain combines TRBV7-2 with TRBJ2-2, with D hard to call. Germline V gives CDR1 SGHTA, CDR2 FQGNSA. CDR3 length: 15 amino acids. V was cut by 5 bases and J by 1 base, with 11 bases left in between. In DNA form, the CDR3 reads TGTGCCAGCAGCCCCCGGGCGTTGAACACCGGGGAGCTGTTTTTT. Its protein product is CASSPRALNTGELFF.

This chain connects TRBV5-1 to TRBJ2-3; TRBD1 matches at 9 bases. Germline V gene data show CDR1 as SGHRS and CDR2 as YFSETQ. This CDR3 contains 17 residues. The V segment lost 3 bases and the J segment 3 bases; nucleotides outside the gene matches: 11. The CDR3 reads CASSSTGQGIRTDTQYF. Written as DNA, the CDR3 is TGCGCCAGCAGCTCGACGGGACAGGGAATTCGGACAGATACGCAGTATTTT.

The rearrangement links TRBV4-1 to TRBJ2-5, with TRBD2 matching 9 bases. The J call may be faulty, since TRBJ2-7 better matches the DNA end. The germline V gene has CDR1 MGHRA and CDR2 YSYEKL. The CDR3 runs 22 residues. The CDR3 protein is CASSQLPPQLGGLAGFTYEQYF. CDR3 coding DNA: TGCGCCAGCAGCCAATTGCCCCCGCAGTTGGGAGGGCTAGCGGGATTTACCTACGAGCAGTACTTC.

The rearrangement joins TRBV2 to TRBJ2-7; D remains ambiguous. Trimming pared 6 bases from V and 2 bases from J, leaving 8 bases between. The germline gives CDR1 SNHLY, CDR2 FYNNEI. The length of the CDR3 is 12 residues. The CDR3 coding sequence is TGTGCCAGCAGACGTGAACCCTACGAGCAGTACTTC. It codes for CASRREPYEQYF.

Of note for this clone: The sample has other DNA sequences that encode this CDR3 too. The CDR3: CASSLTSGGNEQFF. The CDR3 DNA reads TGCGCCAGCAGCTTGACTAGCGGGGGGAATGAGCAGTTCTTC. The gene calls are TRBV5-1 and TRBJ2-1, with TRBD2 identical over 12 bases. J was trimmed by 7 bases and V by 1 base; bases with no gene match: 0. Germline values: CDR1 SGHRS, CDR2 YFSETQ. The length of the CDR3 is 14 residues.

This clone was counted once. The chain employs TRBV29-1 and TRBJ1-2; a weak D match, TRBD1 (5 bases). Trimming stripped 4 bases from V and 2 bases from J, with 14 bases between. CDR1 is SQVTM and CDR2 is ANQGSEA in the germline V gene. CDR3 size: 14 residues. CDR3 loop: CSVGSTGANYGYTF. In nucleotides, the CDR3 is TGCAGCGTTGGGAGCACTGGGGCCAACTATGGCTACACCTTC.

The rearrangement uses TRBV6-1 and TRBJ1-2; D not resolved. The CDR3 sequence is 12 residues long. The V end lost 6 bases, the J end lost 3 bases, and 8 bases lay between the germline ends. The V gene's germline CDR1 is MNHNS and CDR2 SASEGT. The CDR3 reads CASRRPDYGYTF. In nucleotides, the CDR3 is TGTGCCAGCAGGCGGCCCGACTATGGCTACACCTTC.